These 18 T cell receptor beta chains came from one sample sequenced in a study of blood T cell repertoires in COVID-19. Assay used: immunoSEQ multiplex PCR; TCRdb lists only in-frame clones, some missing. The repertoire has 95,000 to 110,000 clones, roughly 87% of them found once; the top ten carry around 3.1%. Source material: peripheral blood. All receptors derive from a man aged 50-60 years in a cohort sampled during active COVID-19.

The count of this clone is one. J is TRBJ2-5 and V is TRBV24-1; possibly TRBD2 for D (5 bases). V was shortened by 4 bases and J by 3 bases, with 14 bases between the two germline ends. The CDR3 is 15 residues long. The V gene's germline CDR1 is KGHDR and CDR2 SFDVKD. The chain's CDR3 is CATSEAGGMEETQYF. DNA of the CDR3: TGTGCCACCAGTGAAGCCGGAGGTATGGAAGAGACCCAGTACTTC.

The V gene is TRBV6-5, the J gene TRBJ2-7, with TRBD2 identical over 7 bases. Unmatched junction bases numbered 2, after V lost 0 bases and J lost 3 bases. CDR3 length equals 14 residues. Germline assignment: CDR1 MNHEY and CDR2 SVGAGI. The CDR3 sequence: CASSYSGGGYEQYF. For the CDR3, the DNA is TGTGCCAGCAGTTACTCGGGCGGGGGCTACGAGCAGTACTTC.

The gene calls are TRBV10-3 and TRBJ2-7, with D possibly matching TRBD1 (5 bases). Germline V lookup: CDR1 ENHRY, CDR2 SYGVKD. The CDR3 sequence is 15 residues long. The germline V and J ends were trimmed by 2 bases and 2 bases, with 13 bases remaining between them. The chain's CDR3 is CAISEGPPGTYEQYV. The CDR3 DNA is TGTGCCATCAGTGAGGGCCCCCCAGGGACCTACGAGCAGTACGTC.

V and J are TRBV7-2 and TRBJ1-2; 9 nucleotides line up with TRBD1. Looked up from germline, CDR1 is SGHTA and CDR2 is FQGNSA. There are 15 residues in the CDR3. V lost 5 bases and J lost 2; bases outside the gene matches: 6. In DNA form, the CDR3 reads TGTGCCAGCAGCCGCCTCGGACAGGGGAACTATGGCTACACCTTC. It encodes CASSRLGQGNYGYTF.

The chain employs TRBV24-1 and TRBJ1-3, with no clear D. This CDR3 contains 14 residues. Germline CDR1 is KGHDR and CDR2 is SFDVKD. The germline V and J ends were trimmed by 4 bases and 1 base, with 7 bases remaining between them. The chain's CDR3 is CATSDPNSGNTIYF. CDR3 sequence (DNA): TGTGCCACCAGTGACCCTAATTCTGGAAACACCATATATTTT.

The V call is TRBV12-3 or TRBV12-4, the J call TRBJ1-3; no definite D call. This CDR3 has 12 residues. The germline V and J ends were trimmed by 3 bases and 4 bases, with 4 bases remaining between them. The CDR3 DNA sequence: TGTGCCAGCAGTTTCGGGGGAAACACCATATATTTT. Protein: CASSFGGNTIYF.

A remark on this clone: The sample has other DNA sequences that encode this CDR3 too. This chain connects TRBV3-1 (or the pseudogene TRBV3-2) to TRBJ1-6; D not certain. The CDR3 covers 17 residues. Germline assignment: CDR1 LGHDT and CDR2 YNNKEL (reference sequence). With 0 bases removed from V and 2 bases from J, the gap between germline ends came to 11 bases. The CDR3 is CASSQEGRGTYNSPLHF. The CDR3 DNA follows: TGTGCCAGCAGCCAAGAGGGGAGAGGCACCTATAATTCACCCCTCCACTTT.

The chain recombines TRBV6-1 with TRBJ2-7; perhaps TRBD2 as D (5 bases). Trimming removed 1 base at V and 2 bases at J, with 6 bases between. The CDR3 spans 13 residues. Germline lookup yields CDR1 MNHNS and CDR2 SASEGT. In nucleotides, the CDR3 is TGTGCCAGCAGTGAAGAGGAGGCCTACGAGCAGTACGTC. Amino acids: CASSEEEAYEQYV.

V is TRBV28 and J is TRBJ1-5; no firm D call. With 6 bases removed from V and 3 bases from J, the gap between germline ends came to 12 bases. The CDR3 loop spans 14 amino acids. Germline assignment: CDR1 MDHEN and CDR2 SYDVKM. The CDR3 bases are TGTGCCAGCAGGCAACACGGGGACAATCAGCCCCAGCATTTT. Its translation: CASRQHGDNQPQHF.

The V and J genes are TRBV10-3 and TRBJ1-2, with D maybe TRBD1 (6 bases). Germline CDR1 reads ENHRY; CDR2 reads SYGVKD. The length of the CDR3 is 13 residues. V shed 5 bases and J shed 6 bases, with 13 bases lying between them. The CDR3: CAISFLDRDGYTF. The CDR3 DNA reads TGTGCCATCAGTTTCTTGGACAGAGATGGCTACACCTTC.

The CDR3 is CASSRGQAGFF. The CDR3 region has the DNA TGTGCCAGCAGTAGGGGACAGGCGGGGTTCTTC. The V call is TRBV12-3 or TRBV12-4, the J call TRBJ2-1, with TRBD1 identical over 8 bases. The CDR3 extends over 11 amino acids. Trimming removed 5 bases from V and 15 bases from J; junction bases left unmatched: 6.

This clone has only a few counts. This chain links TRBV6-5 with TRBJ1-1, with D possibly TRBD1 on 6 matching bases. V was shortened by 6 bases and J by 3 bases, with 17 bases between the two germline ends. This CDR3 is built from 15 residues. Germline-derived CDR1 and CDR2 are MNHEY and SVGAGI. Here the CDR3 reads CASRDRQVSYTEAFF. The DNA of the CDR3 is TGTGCCAGCAGGGACCGACAGGTTTCGTACACTGAAGCTTTCTTT.

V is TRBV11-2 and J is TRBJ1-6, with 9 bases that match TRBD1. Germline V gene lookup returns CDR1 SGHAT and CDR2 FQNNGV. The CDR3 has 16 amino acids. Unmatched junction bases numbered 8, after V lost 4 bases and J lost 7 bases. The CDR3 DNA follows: TGTGCCAGCAGCTCCTGGACCGGGACAGGGAATTCACCCCTCCACTTT. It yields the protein CASSSWTGTGNSPLHF.

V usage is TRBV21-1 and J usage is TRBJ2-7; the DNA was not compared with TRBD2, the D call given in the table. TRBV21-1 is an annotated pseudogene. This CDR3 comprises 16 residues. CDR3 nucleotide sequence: TGTGCCAGCAGCAAAAGCAGCGGGGGGCCGTCCTACGAGCAGTACGTC. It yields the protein CASSKSSGGPSYEQYV.

CDR3 amino acids: CASSLGGDNTEAFF. The DNA of the CDR3 is TGTGCCAGCAGCTTAGGGGGTGACAACACTGAAGCTTTCTTT. The V and J genes are TRBV5-5 and TRBJ1-1, with D perhaps matching TRBD1 (6 bases). Trimming left V 2 bases short and J 2 bases short, with 10 bases between. The CDR3 runs 14 residues. Germline CDR1 SGHKS, CDR2 YYEKEE (reference sequence).

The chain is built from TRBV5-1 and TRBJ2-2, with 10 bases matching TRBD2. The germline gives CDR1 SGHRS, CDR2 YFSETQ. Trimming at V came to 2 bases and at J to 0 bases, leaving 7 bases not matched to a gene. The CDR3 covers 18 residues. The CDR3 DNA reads TGCGCCAGCAGCTTATTAGCGGGGGGAGTTACGAACACCGGGGAGCTGTTTTTT. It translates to CASSLLAGGVTNTGELFF.

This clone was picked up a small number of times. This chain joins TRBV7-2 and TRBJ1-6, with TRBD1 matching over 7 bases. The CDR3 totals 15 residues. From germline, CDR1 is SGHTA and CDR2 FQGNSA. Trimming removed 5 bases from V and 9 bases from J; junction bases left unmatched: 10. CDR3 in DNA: TGTGCCAGCAGCCTCAGGGGGGAGGTCTTTTCACCCCTCCACTTT. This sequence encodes CASSLRGEVFSPLHF. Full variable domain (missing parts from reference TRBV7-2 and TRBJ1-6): GAGVSQSPSNKVTEKGKDVELRCDPISGHTALYWYRQSLGQGLEFLIYFQGNSAPDKSGLPSDRFSAERTGGSVSTLTIQRTQQEDSAVYLCASSLRGEVFSPLHFGNGTRLTVT.

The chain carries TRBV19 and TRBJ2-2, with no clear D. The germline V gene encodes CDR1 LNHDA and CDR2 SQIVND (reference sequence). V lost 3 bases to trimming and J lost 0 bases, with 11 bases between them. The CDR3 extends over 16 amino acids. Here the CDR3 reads CASSIGSRSNTGELFF. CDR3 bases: TGTGCCAGTAGTATCGGGTCCCGCTCGAACACCGGGGAGCTGTTTTTT.